Each of the 27 T cell receptor beta chains below was sequenced from the same sample in a study of molecular identifiers for immune sequencing clone quantification. MiXCR was run by TCRdb on the PCR reads, yielding one entry per CDR3 protein. The table shows about 500,000 distinct CDR3 sequences, with about 25% occurring only once. Material for sequencing was naive CD8+ T cells from blood, with Jurkat cell RNA spiked in. As for subset: FACS-sorted CD8+CD4-CCR7+CD45RA+ naive T cells. The receptors were sampled from a human donor in good health. Some libraries in this study had Jurkat cell RNA spiked in.

This rearrangement joins TRBV11-2 to TRBJ1-6; 8 bases line up with TRBD1. Unmatched junction bases numbered 8, after V lost 5 bases and J lost 8 bases. This CDR3 has 15 amino acids. Germline V lookup: CDR1 SGHAT, CDR2 FQNNGV. This chain's CDR3 is CASSTYDRGDSPLHF. In DNA form, the CDR3 reads TGTGCCAGCAGCACCTACGACAGGGGTGATTCACCCCTCCACTTT.

The chain carries TRBV28 and TRBJ1-6; D not resolved. Germline assignment: CDR1 MDHEN and CDR2 SYDVKM. The CDR3 consists of 15 residues. The V and J ends lost 3 bases and 6 bases respectively, with 12 bases between them. The CDR3 loop reads CASSLGLRANSPLHF. The CDR3 bases are TGTGCCAGCAGTTTGGGCCTTCGGGCTAATTCACCCCTCCACTTT.

This clonotype was picked up a small number of times. The rearrangement uses TRBV5-1 and TRBJ2-5; D possibly matches TRBD1 or TRBD2 (5 bases each). Deletions cut 6 bases from V and 4 bases from J, with 19 bases between. Germline V gene sequence: CDR1 SGHRS, CDR2 YFSETQ. The CDR3 totals 15 residues. DNA for the CDR3: TGCGCCAGCACCGACTCAGGGTTTCGGGGAGAGACCCAGTACTTC. Amino acid sequence: CASTDSGFRGETQYF.

With regard to this clonotype: This may be a read error: a much more frequent sequence differs by one nucleotide. The CDR3 sequence: CASSPQLAGPKETQYF. The CDR3 bases are TGTGCCAGCAGCCCTCAACTAGCGGGCCCTAAAGAGACCCAGTACTTC. The V call is TRBV13, the J call TRBJ2-5, with TRBD2 matching 9 bases. CDR1 is PRHDT, CDR2 FYEKMQ, per germline (reference sequence). V lost 5 bases, J lost 3 bases, and 10 bases stayed unmatched. This CDR3 region has 16 residues. Variable domain in full (rest from reference TRBV13 and TRBJ2-5): AAGVIQSPRHLIKEKRETATLKCYPIPRHDTVYWYQQGPGQDPQFLISFYEKMQSDKGSIPDRFSAQQFSDYHSELNMSSLELGDSALYFCASSPQLAGPKETQYFGPGTRLLVL.

This clonotype has a count of ten or more. V and J are TRBV9 and TRBJ2-5; a weak D match, TRBD1 (6 bases). CDR3 length equals 11 residues. Germline assignment: CDR1 SGDLS and CDR2 YYNGEE. V dropped 8 bases and J dropped 4 bases, with 9 bases sitting between them. The DNA of the CDR3 is TGTGCCAGTGGGGGCAGAGAGACCCAGTACTTC. This encodes CASGGRETQYF.

This clonotype was found a few times. V is TRBV25-1 and J is TRBJ2-1; tentatively, D is TRBD1 or TRBD2 (5 bases each). The CDR3 has 14 residues. Looked up from germline, CDR1 is MGHDK and CDR2 is SYGVNS. Trimming pared 1 base from V and 10 bases from J, leaving 14 bases between. The CDR3 nucleotides read TGTGCCAGCAGTGAATCGGGCAGAGGGGCAGAGCAGTTCTTC. Amino acids: CASSESGRGAEQFF.

The J gene is TRBJ2-1, the V gene TRBV6-2 or TRBV6-3, with 11 bases identical to TRBD1. Germline V lookup: CDR1 MNHEY, CDR2 SVGEGT. The junction had 6 bases not matched to a gene; V was cut back by 5 bases and J by 6 bases. The CDR3 extends over 15 amino acids. CDR3 residues: CASSASGTGGNEQFF. The DNA for the CDR3 is TGTGCCAGCAGTGCCTCCGGGACAGGGGGCAATGAGCAGTTCTTC.

This clonotype occurred many times. This sequence joins TRBV7-9 and TRBJ2-5; the match to TRBD2 covers 8 bases. The CDR3 runs to 15 residues. Germline V gives CDR1 SEHNR, CDR2 FQNEAQ (reference sequence). With 0 bases clipped from V and 3 bases from J, the junction kept 3 bases outside the gene matches. The CDR3 reads CASSLATSGEETQYF. The CDR3 bases are TGTGCCAGCAGCTTAGCCACTAGCGGAGAAGAGACCCAGTACTTC.

V is TRBV9 and J is TRBJ2-2; 10 nucleotides agree with TRBD1. The ends lost 0 bases at V and 3 bases at J; junction bases unmatched: 5. The CDR3 totals 17 residues. CDR1 SGDLS and CDR2 YYNGEE come from the germline V gene. The CDR3 sequence is CASSVDDRGLHTGELFF. The DNA of the CDR3 is TGTGCCAGCAGCGTAGATGACAGGGGGCTTCACACCGGGGAGCTGTTTTTT.

The chain recombines TRBV11-1 with TRBJ2-3, with TRBD2 identical over 12 bases. CDR3 length: 16 amino acids. Germline CDR1 is SGHAT and CDR2 is FQDESV (reference sequence). V dropped 2 bases and J dropped 7; count of bases not matched to a gene: 7. The CDR3 region is CASSLTTSGSRHTQYF. CDR3 DNA: TGTGCCAGCAGCTTAACGACTAGCGGGAGTCGGCATACGCAGTATTTT.

There are many counts of this clonotype. The chain uses TRBV2 and TRBJ2-4; 7 bases align to TRBD1. There are 16 residues in the CDR3. Losses at the gene ends were 4 bases for V and 2 bases for J; bases not matched to a gene: 8. CDR1 is SNHLY and CDR2 is FYNNEI in the germline V gene. The DNA for the CDR3 is TGTGCCAGCAGTGCAACCCGGGACAGTTCCAAAAACATTCAGTACTTC. It translates to CASSATRDSSKNIQYF.

This clonotype occurred many times. This CDR3 reads CSVEVWGRAGDTQYF. CDR3 sequence (DNA): TGCAGCGTTGAAGTTTGGGGGAGGGCTGGAGATACGCAGTATTTT. The chain recombines TRBV29-1 with TRBJ2-3; 7 bases fit TRBD2. The CDR3 is 15 amino acids. V gave up 1 base and J gave up 5 bases; unmatched junction bases: 9. The germline V gene has CDR1 SQVTM and CDR2 ANQGSEA.

For this clonotype: A much bigger clone sits one base away, suggesting this may be a read error. This chain uses TRBV6-6 with TRBJ1-4, with D uncertain. The CDR3 has 10 residues. Germline-derived CDR1 and CDR2 are MNHNY and SVGAGI (reference sequence). The CDR3 loop is CASGEEKLLF. DNA for the CDR3: TGTGCCAGTGGAGAGGAAAAACTGTTGTTT.

In this sample, this clonotype turned up a few times. The chain combines TRBV6-5 with TRBJ2-7, with D hard to call. Between the trimmed V and J ends, which lost 6 bases and 2 bases, there was a span of 14 bases. The germline gives CDR1 MNHEY, CDR2 SVGAGI. The CDR3 consists of 14 residues. CDR3 DNA: TGTGCCAGCAGCCGATTAGGAACTCCCTACGAGCAGTACTTC. Its translation: CASSRLGTPYEQYF.

Only a few counts were recorded for this clonotype. V and J are TRBV19 and TRBJ2-2; 8 nucleotides agree with TRBD2. CDR3 length: 20 amino acids. The J segment lost 4 bases and the V segment lost 3 bases, leaving 19 bases of the junction unmatched. Per the germline V gene, CDR1 is LNHDA and CDR2 is SQIVND (reference sequence). CDR3 sequence (DNA): TGTGCCAGTAGTATCCCCCCGTGGGAGGTAGCGGGGCAGGGCACCGGGGAGCTGTTTTTT. Protein: CASSIPPWEVAGQGTGELFF.

This clonotype was seen at least ten times. CDR3 amino acids: CASSSPGQGGPYEQYF. CDR3 nucleotide sequence: TGTGCCAGCAGCTCACCCGGACAGGGAGGACCCTACGAGCAGTACTTC. The J gene is TRBJ2-7, the V gene TRBV7-9; the match to TRBD1 covers 8 bases. Germline lookup yields CDR1 SEHNR and CDR2 FQNEAQ (reference sequence). This CDR3 has 16 residues. The ends lost 4 bases at V and 2 bases at J; junction bases unmatched: 10.

This clonotype was observed at least ten times. The chain couples TRBV28 to TRBJ1-5; D is ambiguous. With 1 base removed from V and 3 bases from J, the gap between germline ends came to 7 bases. The germline V gene has CDR1 MDHEN and CDR2 SYDVKM. The CDR3 loop spans 14 amino acids. CDR3 DNA sequence: TGTGCCAGCAGTTTATACAGCTTCAATCAGCCCCAGCATTTT. Residues: CASSLYSFNQPQHF.

For this clonotype: Since no conserved phenylalanine or tryptophan closes the CDR3, a read error is the likely cause. The chain has TRBV5-1 and TRBJ2-7; TRBD2 is a possible D gene (6 bases). The CDR3 extends over 15 amino acids. V was cut by 4 bases and J by 2 bases, with 16 bases left in between. Germline values: CDR1 SGHRS, CDR2 YFSETQ. CDR3 nucleotide sequence: TGCGCCAGCAGCCCCGGACTACCGAGCCCCTACGAGCAGTACCTC. Protein: CASSPGLPSPYEQYL.

The chain recombines TRBV5-4 with TRBJ2-1; D may be TRBD1 (5 bases). CDR1 is SGHNT, CDR2 YYREEE, per germline (reference sequence). Deletions cut 1 base from V and 8 bases from J, with 13 bases between. This CDR3 spans 14 amino acids. Here the CDR3 DNA reads TGTGCCAGCAGCTTGTTCCTCAGGGCGCATGAGCAGTTCTTC. Translating gives CASSLFLRAHEQFF.

J is TRBJ1-6 and V is TRBV7-9, with no clear D. Germline V lookup: CDR1 SEHNR, CDR2 FQNEAQ (reference sequence). V lost 1 base to trimming and J lost 3 bases, with 10 bases between them. CDR3 length equals 16 residues. This chain's CDR3 is CASSLGGDIYNSPLHF. CDR3 nucleotides: TGTGCCAGCAGCTTAGGAGGAGACATCTATAATTCACCCCTCCACTTT.

V gene TRBV9 combines with J gene TRBJ2-6; D is possibly TRBD2 (5 bases). The CDR3 consists of 18 residues. Deletions cut 3 bases from V and 6 bases from J, with 22 bases between. Germline V CDR1 and CDR2: SGDLS, YYNGEE. CDR3 sequence (DNA): TGTGCCAGCAGCGCGGAGGACGGAGCCGCTCTGGTGGCCAACGTCCTGACTTTC. This sequence encodes CASSAEDGAALVANVLTF.

This clonotype was seen ten or more times. The chain couples TRBV13 to TRBJ2-3; D is unclear. V lost 0 bases, J lost 2 bases, and 6 bases lay in between. Germline loops: CDR1 PRHDT, CDR2 FYEKMQ (reference sequence). The CDR3 runs 14 residues. The CDR3 region is CASSLGGFTDTQYF. CDR3 bases: TGTGCCAGCAGCTTAGGGGGTTTCACAGATACGCAGTATTTT.

Details on this clonotype: A much more abundant neighbour one base away suggests this may be a read error. The rearrangement links TRBV28 to TRBJ1-3, with unresolved D. Germline V CDR1 and CDR2: MDHEN, SYDVKM. The CDR3 contains 14 residues. Written as DNA, the CDR3 is TGTGCCAGCAGTTTCGTGAAGACTGGAAACGCCATATATTTT. Translated, it gives CASSFVKTGNAIYF.

This clonotype was observed a few times. The CDR3 coding sequence is TGTGCCAGCACCCCGGACAGTTCTCTAGCCAAAAACATTCAGTACTTC. Translating gives CASTPDSSLAKNIQYF. The rearrangement joins TRBV12-3 or TRBV12-4 to TRBJ2-4; possible D gene TRBD1, 6 bases. Trimming removed 7 bases at V and 0 bases at J, with 16 bases between. CDR3 length equals 16 residues.

The chain combines TRBV27 with TRBJ2-7, with D unresolved. Trimming removed 2 bases from V and 2 bases from J, with 10 bases in between. CDR1 and CDR2 (germline): MNHEY, SMNVEV (reference sequence). This CDR3 spans 14 amino acids. The CDR3 loop is CASSLVAETYEQYF. CDR3 DNA: TGTGCCAGCAGTTTAGTGGCAGAAACCTACGAGCAGTACTTC.

Many counts were recorded for this clonotype. J is TRBJ2-2 and V is TRBV20-1; no clear D gene. Germline CDR1 and CDR2: DFQATT and SNEGSKA (reference sequence). Trimming left V 0 bases short and J 6 bases short, with 8 bases between. The CDR3 has 13 amino acids. In nucleotides, the CDR3 is TGCAGTGCTAGAGATCTAAGGGCCGGGGAGCTGTTTTTT. It translates to CSARDLRAGELFF.

About this clonotype: Just one base apart from a much larger clone, this may be a read error. The J gene is TRBJ2-7, the V gene TRBV12-3 or TRBV12-4; D is perhaps TRBD1 (6 bases). The V end was cut by 5 bases, the J end by 12 bases, with 14 bases between. This CDR3 has 11 amino acids. CDR3 sequence: CASSPQGIRYF. For the CDR3, the DNA is TGTGCCAGCAGTCCACAGGGTATTCGGTACTTC.